This TCR beta chain was sequenced during a study of T cells after yellow fever vaccination. General study results and limits: Only a minor proportion of clonotypes was detected across both CD4 and CD8 compartments. Clones from primary vaccination mostly reappeared after the booster (less than 98% CD4, approximately 88% CD8).

This clonotype was counted ten times or more. Its matching antigen is unknown. One entry per CDR3 protein, called by TCRdb with MiXCR from the 5' RACE reads. Among 250,000 to 300,000 distinct CDR3 sequences listed, 10% to 15% were seen once. The sample consisted of CD4+ T cells sorted from PBMCs, taken 45 days after the yellow fever booster vaccination. This TCR derives from a man under 40 who received the YFV17D yellow fever vaccine.

The CDR3 loop reads CASSSSGQPIFF. The CDR3 nucleotides are TGTGCCAGCAGCTCCTCGGGACAGCCTATTTTCTTC. V is TRBV7-2 and J is TRBJ2-1, with TRBD1 matching over 7 bases. This CDR3 is built from 12 residues. The V gene end was trimmed by 4 bases and the J gene end by 16 bases; junction bases not matched to a gene: 10. From germline, CDR1 is SGHTA and CDR2 FQGNSA. Full variable domain (missing parts from reference TRBV7-2 and TRBJ2-1): GAGVSQSPSNKVTEKGKDVELRCDPISGHTALYWYRQSLGQGLEFLIYFQGNSAPDKSGLPSDRFSAERTGGSVSTLTIQRTQQEDSAVYLCASSSSGQPIFFGPGTRLTVL.